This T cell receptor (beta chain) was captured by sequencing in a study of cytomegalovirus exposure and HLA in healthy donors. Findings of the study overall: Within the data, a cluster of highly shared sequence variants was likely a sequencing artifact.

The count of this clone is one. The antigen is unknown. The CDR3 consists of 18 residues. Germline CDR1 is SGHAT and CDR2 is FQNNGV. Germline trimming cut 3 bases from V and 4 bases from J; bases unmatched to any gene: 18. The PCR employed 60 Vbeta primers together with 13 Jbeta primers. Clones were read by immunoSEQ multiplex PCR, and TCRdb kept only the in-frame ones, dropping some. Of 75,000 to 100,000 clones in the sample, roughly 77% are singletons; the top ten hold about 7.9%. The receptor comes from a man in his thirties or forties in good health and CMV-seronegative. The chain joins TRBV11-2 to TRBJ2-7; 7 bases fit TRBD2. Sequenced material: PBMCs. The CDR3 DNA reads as TGTGCCAGCAGCTTTAGCCAGCCACCGGGACTAATGGTGTACGAGCAGTACTTC. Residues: CASSFSQPPGLMVYEQYF.